The present T cell receptor beta chain was sequenced within a study of T cells in Graves' hyperthyroidism and ophthalmopathy. This clonotype was picked up a small number of times. Calling Graves' hyperthyroidism stable meant ophthalmopathy did not progress within 18 months. The source of the PBMCs was over 8.5 ml of fresh peripheral blood. Germline loops: CDR1 SEHNR, CDR2 FQNEAQ (reference sequence). The V and J ends lost 6 bases and 5 bases respectively, with 10 bases between them. CDR3 length: 12 residues. The source material, RNA transcripts, was used to amplify TCR beta CDR3 regions. A set of HTBI primers served as the primers for a first-round RT-PCR of the TCR CDR3. A single record per CDR3 protein comes from TCRdb applying MiXCR to the multiplex PCR reads. The sample has a few hundred thousand distinct CDR3 sequences, 14% to 15% seen once; the top ten hold around a third.

V usage is TRBV7-9 and J usage is TRBJ2-5; possible D gene TRBD2, 5 bases. The origin of this receptor is a woman between 25 and 40 years old with Graves' hyperthyroidism. The sequenced material came from blood. The CDR3 region is CASSRTLETQYF. The CDR3 region has the DNA TGTGCCAGCAGTCGGACTCTGGAGACCCAGTACTTC.